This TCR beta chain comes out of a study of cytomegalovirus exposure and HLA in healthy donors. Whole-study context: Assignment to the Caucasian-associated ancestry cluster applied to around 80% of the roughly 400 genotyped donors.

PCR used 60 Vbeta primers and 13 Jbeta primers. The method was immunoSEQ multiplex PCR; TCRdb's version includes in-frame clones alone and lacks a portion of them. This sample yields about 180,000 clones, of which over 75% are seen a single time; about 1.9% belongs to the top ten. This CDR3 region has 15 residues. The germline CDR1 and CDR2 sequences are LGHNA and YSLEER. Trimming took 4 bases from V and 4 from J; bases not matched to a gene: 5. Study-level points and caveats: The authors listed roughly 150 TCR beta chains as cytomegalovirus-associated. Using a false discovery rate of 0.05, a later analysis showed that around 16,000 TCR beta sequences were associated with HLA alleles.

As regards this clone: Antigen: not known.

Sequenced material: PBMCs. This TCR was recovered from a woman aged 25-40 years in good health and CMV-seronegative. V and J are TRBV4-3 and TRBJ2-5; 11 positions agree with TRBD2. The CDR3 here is CASSLNSGGAETQYF. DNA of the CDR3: TGCGCCAGCAGCCTGAATAGCGGGGGGGCAGAGACCCAGTACTTC.